Reported below is one TCR beta chain. Its antigen is currently unknown. This specimen belongs to a study of T cell responses to AZD1222 COVID-19 vaccine. Overall study findings and caveats: Samples come after the peak T cell response, not at day 14. Reportedly, nearly half the spike-specific TCRs target unmutated variant regions.

Second-dose intervals near 4 or 12 weeks were combined. Here immunoSEQ multiplex PCR was the method, and the copy in TCRdb shows in-frame clones only, minus some. The profile shows 250,000 to 300,000 clones, approximately 94% of them singletons. CDR1 is LGHNA, CDR2 YSLEER, per germline. J lost 10 bases, V lost 1 base, and 2 bases had no gene match. The length of the CDR3 is 12 residues. The chain couples TRBV4-3 to TRBJ1-1; TRBD1 matches 8 bases. The TCR originated in an adult who received the AZD1222 COVID-19 vaccine. Source: peripheral blood, taken 28 days after the second AZD1222 dose. This CDR3 is CASSQGRGPAFF. As DNA, the CDR3 is TGCGCCAGCAGCCAAGGCAGGGGGCCAGCTTTCTTT.